This paragraph reports one T cell receptor beta chain. Its antigen remains unknown. This specimen comes from a study of blood T cells in healthy people across ages. The CDR3 spans 14 residues. After removal of 2 bases from V and 8 bases from J, the junction contained 5 bases not matched to a gene. CDR1 is SEHNR, CDR2 FQNEAQ, per germline (reference sequence). Through a sample-barcoded 5' primer and a J-beta primer mix, a second PCR was run for about 6 to 12 cycles. Via MiXCR, TCRdb re-called the 5' RACE reads, giving one row per CDR3 protein. There are about 730,000 distinct CDR3 sequences in the sample; more than 40% occur only once, and less than 25% lies in the top ten. Per sample, at least 6 micrograms of total RNA were extracted. Study-wide findings and caveats: Higher diversity, along with more naive CD4+ cells, distinguished long-lived donors from aged donors.

This clonotype was obtained from a woman aged 60-70 years in good health. The V and J genes are TRBV7-9 and TRBJ1-1; 10 bases match TRBD1. The specimen sequenced was blood. CDR3 coding DNA: TGTGCCAGCAGCTTACAGGGGACAGGGGAAGAAGCTTTCTTT. Its protein is CASSLQGTGEEAFF.